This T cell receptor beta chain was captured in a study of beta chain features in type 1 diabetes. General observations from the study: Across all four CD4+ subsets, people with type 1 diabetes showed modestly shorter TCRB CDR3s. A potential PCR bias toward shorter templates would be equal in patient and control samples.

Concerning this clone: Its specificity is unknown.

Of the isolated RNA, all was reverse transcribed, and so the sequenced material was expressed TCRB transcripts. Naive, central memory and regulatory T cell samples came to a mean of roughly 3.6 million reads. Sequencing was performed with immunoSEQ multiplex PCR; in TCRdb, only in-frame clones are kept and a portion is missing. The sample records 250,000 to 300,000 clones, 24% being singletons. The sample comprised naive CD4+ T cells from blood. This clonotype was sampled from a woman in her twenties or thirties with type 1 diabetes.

The CDR3 protein is CASTILAGPYNEQFF. The CDR3 nucleotides read TGTGCCAGCACCATTCTAGCGGGACCTTACAATGAGCAGTTCTTC. This chain connects TRBV7-9 to TRBJ2-1, with TRBD2 matching over 9 bases. The CDR3 consists of 15 residues. V lost 7 bases and J lost 4; bases outside the gene matches: 8. The germline gives CDR1 SEHNR, CDR2 FQNEAQ (reference sequence). The variable domain in full, completed from reference TRBV7-9 and TRBJ2-1, reads DTGVSQNPRHKITKRGQNVTFRCDPISEHNRLYWYRQTLGQGPEFLTYFQNEAQLEKSRLLSDRFSAERPKGSFSTLEIQRTEQGDSAMYLCASTILAGPYNEQFFGPGTRLTVL.